The 19 T cell receptor beta chains below come from one sample, sequenced in a study of post-analysis software for immune sequencing data. Unique molecular identifiers featured in each of the TCR beta cDNA libraries. TCRdb itself ran the PCR reads through MiXCR, one entry per CDR3 protein. This table has about 820,000 distinct CDR3 sequences, about 53% appearing once. The antigens of these receptors remain unknown. Notes on the study in general: Patients had higher frequencies than controls of about five TRBV segments, including TRBV5-6, TRBV5-1 and TRBV20-1.

Material: blood. These receptors were collected from a girl aged 10 to 17 with multiple sclerosis.

This clonotype appeared a single time. The chain uses TRBV6-6 and TRBJ1-5; no clear D gene. The CDR3 extends over 17 amino acids. Looked up from germline, CDR1 is MNHNY and CDR2 is SVGAGI (reference sequence). Trimming removed 1 base at V and 4 bases at J, with 17 bases between. CDR3 protein: CASSYYPGLPNNQPQHF. Here the CDR3 DNA reads TGTGCCAGCAGTTACTACCCGGGCCTTCCTAATAATCAGCCCCAGCATTTT.

This clonotype was observed a handful of times. This chain links TRBV5-6 with TRBJ2-4; D is unclear. The CDR3 spans 16 residues. The V gene lost 2 bases and the J gene lost 0 bases, with 12 bases spanning the gap. Germline values: CDR1 SGHDT, CDR2 YYEEEE. CDR3 coding DNA: TGTGCCAGCAGCTTTAGATTAGTATTAGCCAAAAACATTCAGTACTTC. As protein: CASSFRLVLAKNIQYF.

The rearrangement joins TRBV21-1 to TRBJ2-7; TRBD1, the table's D call, was not compared with the DNA. TRBV21-1 is a known pseudogene. The CDR3 length is 15 residues. The CDR3 here is CASSKGAGRSYEQYF. The CDR3 region has the DNA TGTGCCAGCAGCAAAGGGGCGGGGCGATCCTACGAGCAGTACTTC.

This chain's CDR3 is CASSSGTGFSGANVLTF. The CDR3 coding sequence is TGTGCCAGCAGTTCCGGGACCGGATTCTCTGGGGCCAACGTCCTGACTTTC. This rearrangement joins TRBV27 to TRBJ2-6, with D perhaps TRBD1 or TRBD2 (5 bases each). The germline gives CDR1 MNHEY, CDR2 SMNVEV (reference sequence). The CDR3 length is 17 residues. V lost 4 bases and J 0 bases, leaving 13 bases between the germline ends.

This clonotype was picked up a small number of times. The gene calls are TRBV20-1 and TRBJ2-5; D not certain. Trimming shortened V by 3 bases and J by 5 bases, and 13 bases separated the two germline ends. From germline, CDR1 is DFQATT and CDR2 SNEGSKA (reference sequence). The CDR3 contains 13 residues. The CDR3 DNA reads as TGCAGTGCTAGTAGTGGTCCGGGTGAGACCCAGTACTTC. It yields the protein CSASSGPGETQYF.

Note on this clonotype: At one end, the junction sequence differs from germline, possibly due to a read error. This chain links TRBV10-3 with TRBJ2-7; 9 nucleotides match TRBD2. The germline V gene has CDR1 ENHRY and CDR2 SYGVKD. The CDR3 is made up of 18 amino acids. CDR3 residues: CATSRGLAGRNRSYEQYF. The CDR3 DNA sequence: TGTGCCACCAGTAGAGGCCTAGCGGGAAGGAACAGGTCCTACGAGCAGTACTTC.

The rearrangement links TRBV11-2 to TRBJ2-1, with D possibly matching TRBD2 (5 bases). The V gene lost 1 base and the J gene lost 0 bases, with 10 bases spanning the gap. Germline CDR1 reads SGHAT; CDR2 reads FQNNGV. This CDR3 region has 16 residues. The CDR3 DNA reads TGTGCCAGCAGCTTAGCGGACTTACGCTCCTACAATGAGCAGTTCTTC. Translating gives CASSLADLRSYNEQFF.

This chain links TRBV27 with TRBJ2-7, with 9 bases identical to TRBD2. Near its end, the DNA agrees better with TRBJ2-5, so the J call may be wrong. Germline lookup yields CDR1 MNHEY and CDR2 SMNVEV (reference sequence). The CDR3 loop spans 18 amino acids. In DNA form, the CDR3 reads TGTGCCAGCAGTTTATCGGTTGGCGGGAGGGCCGAAAGGGAGACCCAGTACTTC. Translation gives CASSLSVGGRAERETQYF.

The chain has TRBV29-1 and TRBJ2-1; 13 bases match TRBD2. The germline gives CDR1 SQVTM, CDR2 ANQGSEA. This CDR3 has 16 residues. V lost 7 bases to trimming and J lost 7 bases; unmatched junction nucleotides: 13. As DNA, the CDR3 is TGCAGCGAAACACTACTAGCGGGGGGGCAGGGTAATGAGCAGTTCTTC. The encoded protein is CSETLLAGGQGNEQFF.

The chain employs TRBV15 and TRBJ2-1, with D possibly being TRBD2 (6 bases). Germline V gives CDR1 LNHNV, CDR2 YYDKDF (reference sequence). The V and J ends lost 4 bases and 8 bases respectively, with 24 bases between them. The CDR3 has 17 residues. The CDR3 sequence: CATSNLRASVVVDEQFF. For the CDR3, the DNA is TGTGCCACCAGCAATTTAAGGGCTAGCGTAGTAGTCGATGAGCAGTTCTTC.

This clonotype was detected a few times. The V gene is TRBV25-1, the J gene TRBJ1-4; 8 bases fit TRBD1. The DNA end lines up better with TRBJ2-2; the J call may be wrong. CDR1 MGHDK and CDR2 SYGVNS come from the germline V gene. CDR3 size: 14 residues. The CDR3 sequence: CASSDPRGRTELFF. CDR3 sequence (DNA): TGTGCCAGCTCAGACCCCAGGGGGCGAACGGAGCTGTTTTTT.

This clonotype appeared a few times. The chain has TRBV29-1 and TRBJ1-2; 7 nucleotides align to TRBD1. Looked up from germline, CDR1 is SQVTM and CDR2 is ANQGSEA. The CDR3 has 12 amino acids. V dropped 5 bases and J dropped 4; count of bases not matched to a gene: 4. CDR3 in amino acids: CSVPGQAYGYTF. CDR3 in DNA: TGCAGCGTTCCAGGACAGGCCTATGGCTACACCTTC. The full variable domain, rest sourced from reference TRBV29-1 and TRBJ1-2, is SAVISQKPSRDICQRGTSLTIQCQVDSQVTMMFWYRQQPGQSLTLIATANQGSEATYESGFVIDKFPISRPNLTFSTLTVSNMSPEDSSIYLCSVPGQAYGYTFGSGTRLTVV.

The chain employs TRBV29-1 and TRBJ2-1; the match to TRBD2 covers 9 bases. There are 13 residues in the CDR3. V was clipped by 6 bases and J by 7 bases; unmatched bases: 7. Germline V lookup: CDR1 SQVTM, CDR2 ANQGSEA. The CDR3 loop is CSVAGGPRNEQFF. The DNA of the CDR3 is TGCAGCGTGGCGGGGGGGCCGAGAAATGAGCAGTTCTTC.

This clonotype was seen a handful of times. The rearrangement uses TRBV20-1 and TRBJ2-5; possibly TRBD2 for D (5 bases). The CDR3 length is 18 residues. Per germline, CDR1 DFQATT and CDR2 SNEGSKA (reference sequence). The germline V and J ends were trimmed by 2 bases and 0 bases, with 22 bases remaining between them. CDR3 sequence (DNA): TGCAGTGCTAGATATAGAGGGTTGCTCGGGGTGTACCAAGAGACCCAGTACTTC. Translated, it gives CSARYRGLLGVYQETQYF.

The chain employs TRBV30 and TRBJ2-2; perhaps TRBD1 as D (5 bases). V was shortened by 5 bases and J by 4 bases, with 17 bases between the two germline ends. The germline V gene has CDR1 GTSNPN and CDR2 SVGIG (reference sequence). This CDR3 spans 15 amino acids. The CDR3 loop reads CAWGQGIQSTGELFF. The DNA for the CDR3 is TGTGCCTGGGGGCAGGGAATACAGAGCACCGGGGAGCTGTTTTTT.

This chain uses TRBV20-1 with TRBJ2-1; a weak D match, TRBD1 (5 bases). Germline V gene data show CDR1 as DFQATT and CDR2 as SNEGSKA (reference sequence). V was pared by 0 bases and J by 9 bases, with 15 bases between. The length of the CDR3 is 14 residues. The CDR3: CSAREAGPLAEQFF. In DNA form, the CDR3 reads TGCAGTGCTAGAGAAGCAGGGCCCCTCGCTGAGCAGTTCTTC.

This chain joins TRBV29-1 and TRBJ2-1; D perhaps matches TRBD2 (6 bases). The V end was cut by 7 bases, the J end by 6 bases, with 13 bases between. The CDR3 is made up of 12 amino acids. Per the germline V gene, CDR1 is SQVTM and CDR2 is ANQGSEA. CDR3: CSASRDCNEQFF. The CDR3 nucleotides are TGCAGCGCTAGCAGGGACTGCAATGAGCAGTTCTTC.

The V and J genes are TRBV12-3 or TRBV12-4 and TRBJ1-5; tentatively, D is TRBD1 (6 bases). V lost 1 base to trimming and J lost 1 base, with 14 bases between them. The CDR3 covers 17 residues. DNA of the CDR3: TGTGCCAGCAGTTTAGATGCGGGGGGCAGGAGCAATCAGCCCCAGCATTTT. This codes for CASSLDAGGRSNQPQHF.

The V call is TRBV21-1, the J call TRBJ2-3; the table calls TRBD1, which could not be checked here. TRBV21-1 is assigned pseudogene status. The CDR3 sequence is 16 residues long. The CDR3 region has the DNA TGCGCCAGCAGCCCCCTCGGCGGCGGGGGAACAGATACGCAGTATTTT. Amino acids: CASSPLGGGGTDTQYF.